The 12 T cell receptor beta chains below were found in one sample sequenced in a study of control samples from healthy donors and cancer patients. Sequenced by immunoSEQ multiplex PCR; TCRdb stores in-frame clones only, minus some. The data show just under 150,000 clones, with more than 90% seen just once and 3.2% held by the top ten. The sequenced material came from blood. Receptor source: a man aged 25 to 40 in good health.

V usage is TRBV19 and J usage is TRBJ1-1, with TRBD1 matching 10 bases. The junction had 8 bases not matched to a gene; V was cut back by 9 bases and J by 1 base. The CDR3 totals 15 residues. CDR1 LNHDA and CDR2 SQIVND come from the germline V gene (reference sequence). This CDR3 is CARKSTGGGNTEAFF. In nucleotides, the CDR3 is TGTGCCAGAAAATCGACAGGGGGCGGGAACACTGAAGCTTTCTTT. The full variable domain, rest sourced from reference TRBV19 and TRBJ1-1, is DGGITQSPKYLFRKEGQNVTLSCEQNLNHDAMYWYRQDPGQGLRLIYYSQIVNDFQKGDIAEGYSVSREKKESFPLTVTSAQKNPTAFYLCARKSTGGGNTEAFFGQGTRLTVV.

The chain has TRBV10-1 and TRBJ2-2; D gene unclear. The V gene's germline CDR1 is WNHNN and CDR2 SYGVQD (reference sequence). V was clipped by 6 bases and J by 1 base, with 6 bases between them. This CDR3 comprises 13 residues. CDR3 coding DNA: TGCGCCAGCAGGGACGAGAACACCGGGGAGCTGTTTTTT. This sequence encodes CASRDENTGELFF.

The gene calls are TRBV2 and TRBJ2-3; D unresolved. Trimming removed 6 bases from V and 0 bases from J, with 13 bases in between. Germline CDR1 SNHLY, CDR2 FYNNEI. The CDR3 runs 15 residues. The CDR3 DNA sequence: TGTGCCAGCAGGGGATCGCAGTATAGCACAGATACGCAGTATTTT. This codes for CASRGSQYSTDTQYF.

This rearrangement joins TRBV19 to TRBJ1-4; a weak D match, TRBD1 (6 bases). V shed 4 bases and J shed 7 bases, with 22 bases lying between them. Germline CDR1 reads LNHDA; CDR2 reads SQIVND (reference sequence). This CDR3 has 17 residues. The CDR3 DNA is TGTGCCAGTAGTAGGGGACTGGGGGCTTCTCATATTGAAAAACTGTTTTTT. Residues: CASSRGLGASHIEKLFF.

The table lists this clone with a count of one. The chain links TRBV25-1 to TRBJ1-5; D not resolved. Per germline, CDR1 MGHDK and CDR2 SYGVNS. This CDR3 contains 15 residues. V was shortened by 5 bases and J by 3 bases, with 14 bases between the two germline ends. DNA for the CDR3: TGTGCCAGCAGTCCAGGTGGACCAAACAATCAGCCCCAGCATTTT. Its protein product is CASSPGGPNNQPQHF.

J is TRBJ1-5 and V is TRBV10-2; D is unclear. Germline-derived CDR1 and CDR2 are WSHSY and SAAADI. The CDR3 consists of 13 residues. V lost 7 bases and J lost 2, with 9 bases in between. This CDR3 is CASKGGGNQPQHF. CDR3 sequence (DNA): TGCGCCAGCAAAGGAGGAGGCAATCAGCCCCAGCATTTT.

This clone has just one count. Other DNA sequences in this sample translate to the same CDR3. The chain combines TRBV27 with TRBJ2-7; 11 bases fit TRBD1. With 5 bases clipped from V and 2 bases from J, the junction kept 2 bases outside the gene matches. In germline, CDR1 is MNHEY, CDR2 SMNVEV (reference sequence). This CDR3 has 14 amino acids. CDR3 amino acids: CASSLGQGAYEQYF. CDR3 DNA: TGTGCCAGCAGTCTGGGACAGGGGGCCTACGAGCAGTACTTC.

The J gene is TRBJ2-3, the V gene TRBV27, with 8 positions matching TRBD1. This CDR3 is built from 13 residues. The germline V gene encodes CDR1 MNHEY and CDR2 SMNVEV (reference sequence). With 6 bases clipped from V and 1 base from J, the junction kept 0 bases outside the gene matches. The CDR3 is CASRGQGTDTQYF. Here the CDR3 DNA reads TGTGCCAGCAGGGGACAGGGCACAGATACGCAGTATTTT.

V and J are TRBV9 and TRBJ2-5, with D tentatively TRBD1 (6 bases). The CDR3 is 16 amino acids. Germline loops: CDR1 SGDLS, CDR2 YYNGEE. V was trimmed by 0 bases and J by 2 bases, leaving 14 bases between them. CDR3 amino acids: CASSVEVGAVQETQYF. In nucleotides, the CDR3 is TGTGCCAGCAGCGTAGAGGTGGGGGCAGTTCAAGAGACCCAGTACTTC.

V and J are TRBV6-5 and TRBJ2-1, with 7 bases fitting TRBD2. CDR1 and CDR2 (germline): MNHEY, SVGAGI. This CDR3 has 13 amino acids. With V trimmed by 4 bases and J by 8 bases, 5 bases remained unmatched. The CDR3 nucleotides are TGTGCCAGCAGTTTCTGGGGAGGGGATGAGCAGTTCTTC. This translates into CASSFWGGDEQFF.

The count of this clone is one. The DNA of the CDR3 is TGTGCCAGCAGCCTGCCGGCGAGCCCTGAAGCTTTCTTT. Translation: CASSLPASPEAFF. This rearrangement joins TRBV5-6 to TRBJ1-1; D unclear. The ends were cut back, 4 bases at V and 6 bases at J, with 13 bases in the middle. Germline CDR1 and CDR2: SGHDT and YYEEEE. The CDR3 extends over 13 amino acids. Looking up the rest from reference TRBV5-6 and TRBJ1-1 gives the full variable domain: DAGVTQSPTHLIKTRGQQVTLRCSPKSGHDTVSWYQQALGQGPQFIFQYYEEEERQRGNFPDRFSGHQFPNYSSELNVNALLLGDSALYLCASSLPASPEAFFGQGTRLTVV.

V usage is TRBV7-2 and J usage is TRBJ1-2, with a possible D match to TRBD1 (5 bases). Trimming removed 1 base at V and 4 bases at J, with 13 bases between. Germline assignment: CDR1 SGHTA and CDR2 FQGNSA. The CDR3 spans 15 residues. The CDR3 protein is CASSLDQGRIYGYTF. The CDR3 nucleotides are TGTGCCAGCAGCTTAGATCAGGGACGGATCTATGGCTACACCTTC.